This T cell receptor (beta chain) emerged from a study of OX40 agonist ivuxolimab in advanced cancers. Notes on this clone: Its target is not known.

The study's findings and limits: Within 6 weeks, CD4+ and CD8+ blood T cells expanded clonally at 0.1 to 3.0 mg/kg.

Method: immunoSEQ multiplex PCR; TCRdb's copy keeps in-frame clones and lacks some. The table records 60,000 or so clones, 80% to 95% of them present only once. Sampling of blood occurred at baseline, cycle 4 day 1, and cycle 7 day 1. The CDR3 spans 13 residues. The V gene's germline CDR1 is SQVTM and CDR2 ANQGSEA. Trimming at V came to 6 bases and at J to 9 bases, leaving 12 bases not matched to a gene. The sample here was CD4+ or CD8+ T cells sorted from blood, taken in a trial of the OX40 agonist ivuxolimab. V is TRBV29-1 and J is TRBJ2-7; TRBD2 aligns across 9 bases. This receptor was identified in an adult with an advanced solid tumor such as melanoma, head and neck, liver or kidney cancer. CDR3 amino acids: CSVWGLAPFGQYF. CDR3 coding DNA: TGCAGCGTGTGGGGACTAGCCCCCTTTGGGCAGTACTTC.